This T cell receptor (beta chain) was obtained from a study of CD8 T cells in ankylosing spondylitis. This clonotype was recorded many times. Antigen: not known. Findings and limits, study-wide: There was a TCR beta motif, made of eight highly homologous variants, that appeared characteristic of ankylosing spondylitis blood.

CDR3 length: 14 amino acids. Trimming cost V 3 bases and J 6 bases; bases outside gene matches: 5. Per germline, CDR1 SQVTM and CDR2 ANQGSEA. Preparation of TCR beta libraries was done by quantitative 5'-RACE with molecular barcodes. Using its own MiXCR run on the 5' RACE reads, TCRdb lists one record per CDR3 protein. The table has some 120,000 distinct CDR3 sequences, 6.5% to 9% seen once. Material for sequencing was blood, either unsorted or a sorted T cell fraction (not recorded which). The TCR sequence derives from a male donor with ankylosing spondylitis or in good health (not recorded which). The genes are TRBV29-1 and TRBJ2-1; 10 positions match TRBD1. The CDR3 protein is CSVDDRGLGNEQFF. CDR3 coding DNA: TGCAGCGTTGATGACAGGGGGCTAGGCAATGAGCAGTTCTTC.